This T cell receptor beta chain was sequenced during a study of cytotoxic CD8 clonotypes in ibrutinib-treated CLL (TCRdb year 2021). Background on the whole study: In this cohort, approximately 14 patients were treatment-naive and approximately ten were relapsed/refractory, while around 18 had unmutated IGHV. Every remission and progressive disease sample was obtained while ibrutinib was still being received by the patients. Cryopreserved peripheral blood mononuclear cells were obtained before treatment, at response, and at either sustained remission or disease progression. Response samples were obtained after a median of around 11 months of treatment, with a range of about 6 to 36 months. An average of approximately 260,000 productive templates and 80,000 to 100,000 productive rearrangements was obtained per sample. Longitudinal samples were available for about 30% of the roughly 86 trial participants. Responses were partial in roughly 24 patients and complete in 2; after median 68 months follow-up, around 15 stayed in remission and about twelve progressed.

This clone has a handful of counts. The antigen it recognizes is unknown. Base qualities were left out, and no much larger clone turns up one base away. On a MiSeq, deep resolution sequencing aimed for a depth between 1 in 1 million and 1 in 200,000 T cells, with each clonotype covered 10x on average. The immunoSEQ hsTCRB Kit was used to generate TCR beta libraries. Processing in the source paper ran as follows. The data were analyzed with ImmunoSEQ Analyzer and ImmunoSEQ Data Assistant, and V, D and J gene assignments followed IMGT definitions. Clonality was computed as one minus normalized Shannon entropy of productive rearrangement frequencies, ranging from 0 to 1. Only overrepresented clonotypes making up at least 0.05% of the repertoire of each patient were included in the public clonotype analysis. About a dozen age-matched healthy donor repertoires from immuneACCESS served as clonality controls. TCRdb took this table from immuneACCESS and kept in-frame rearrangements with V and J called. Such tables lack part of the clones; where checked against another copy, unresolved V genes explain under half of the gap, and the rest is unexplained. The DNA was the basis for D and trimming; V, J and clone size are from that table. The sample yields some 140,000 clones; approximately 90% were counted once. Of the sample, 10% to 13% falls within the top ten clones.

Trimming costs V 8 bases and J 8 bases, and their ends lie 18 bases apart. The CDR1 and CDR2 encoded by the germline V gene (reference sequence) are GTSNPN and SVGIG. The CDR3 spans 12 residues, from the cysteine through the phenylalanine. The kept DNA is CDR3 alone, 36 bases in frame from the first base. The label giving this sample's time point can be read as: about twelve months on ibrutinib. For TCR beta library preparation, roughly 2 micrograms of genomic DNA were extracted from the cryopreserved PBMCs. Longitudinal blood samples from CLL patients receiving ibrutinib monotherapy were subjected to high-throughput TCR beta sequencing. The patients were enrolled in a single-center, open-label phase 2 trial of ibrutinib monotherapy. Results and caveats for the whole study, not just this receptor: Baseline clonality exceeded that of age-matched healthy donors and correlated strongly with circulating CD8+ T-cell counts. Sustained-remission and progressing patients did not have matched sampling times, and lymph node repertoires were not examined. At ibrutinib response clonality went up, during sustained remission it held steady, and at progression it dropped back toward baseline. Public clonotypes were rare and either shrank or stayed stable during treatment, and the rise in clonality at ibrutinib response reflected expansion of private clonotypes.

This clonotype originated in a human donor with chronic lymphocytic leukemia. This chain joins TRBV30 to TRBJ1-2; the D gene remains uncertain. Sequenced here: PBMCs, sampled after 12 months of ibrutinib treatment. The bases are TGTGCCAGAGATAGTCGGTCGGGAGGCTACACCTTC. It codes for CARDSRSGGYTF.